This TCR beta chain was sequenced in a study of cytomegalovirus exposure and HLA in healthy donors. Researchers ran the PCR with 60 Vbeta and 13 Jbeta primers. Sequencing used immunoSEQ multiplex PCR; TCRdb keeps in-frame clones, though not all of them. The sample consists of fewer than 250,000 clones, approximately 86% of them appearing once. Germline V lookup: CDR1 MDHEN, CDR2 SYDVKM. After removal of 5 bases from V and 7 bases from J, the junction contained 8 bases not matched to a gene. The CDR3 sequence is 16 residues long. This sequence joins TRBV28 and TRBJ2-3; TRBD2 aligns across 14 bases. This receptor was obtained from a boy between 2 and 15 years old in good health and CMV-seronegative. The sample comprised PBMCs. Here the CDR3 DNA reads TGTGCCAGCAGTCCGGGGACTAGCGGGAGTCTAAATACGCAGTATTTT. This translates into CASSPGTSGSLNTQYF.